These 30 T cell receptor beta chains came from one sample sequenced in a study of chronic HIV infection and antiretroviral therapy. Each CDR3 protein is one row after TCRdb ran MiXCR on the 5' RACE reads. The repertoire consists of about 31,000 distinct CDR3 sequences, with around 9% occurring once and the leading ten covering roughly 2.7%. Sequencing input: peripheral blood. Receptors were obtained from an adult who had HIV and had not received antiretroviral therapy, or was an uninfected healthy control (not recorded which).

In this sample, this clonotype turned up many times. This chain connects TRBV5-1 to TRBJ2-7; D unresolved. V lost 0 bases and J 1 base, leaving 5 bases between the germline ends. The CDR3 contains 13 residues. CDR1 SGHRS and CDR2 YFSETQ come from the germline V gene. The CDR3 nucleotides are TGCGCCAGCAGCTTGGAAGCATCCTACGAGCAGTACTTC. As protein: CASSLEASYEQYF.

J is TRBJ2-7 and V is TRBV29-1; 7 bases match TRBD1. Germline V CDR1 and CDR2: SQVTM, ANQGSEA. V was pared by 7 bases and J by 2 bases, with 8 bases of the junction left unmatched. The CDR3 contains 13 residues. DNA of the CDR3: TGCAGCGCCCGGACAGGCCGAACCTACGAGCAGTACTTC. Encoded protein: CSARTGRTYEQYF.

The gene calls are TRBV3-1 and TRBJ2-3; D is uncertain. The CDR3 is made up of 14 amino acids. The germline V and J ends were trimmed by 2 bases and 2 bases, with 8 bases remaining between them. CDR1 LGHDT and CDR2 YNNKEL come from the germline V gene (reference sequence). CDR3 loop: CASSQKSSTDTQYF. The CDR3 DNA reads TGTGCCAGCAGCCAAAAATCATCCACAGATACGCAGTATTTT.

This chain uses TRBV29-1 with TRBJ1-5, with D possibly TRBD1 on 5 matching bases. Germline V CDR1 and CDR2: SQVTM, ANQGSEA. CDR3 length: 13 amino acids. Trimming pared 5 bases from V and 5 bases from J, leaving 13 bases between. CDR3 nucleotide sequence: TGCAGCGTTTCAAGGGGTGGTGATCAGCCCCAGCATTTT. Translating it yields CSVSRGGDQPQHF. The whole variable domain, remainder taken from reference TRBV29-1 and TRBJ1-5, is SAVISQKPSRDICQRGTSLTIQCQVDSQVTMMFWYRQQPGQSLTLIATANQGSEATYESGFVIDKFPISRPNLTFSTLTVSNMSPEDSSIYLCSVSRGGDQPQHFGDGTRLSIL.

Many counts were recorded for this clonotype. The CDR3 DNA follows: TGTGCCAGTAGTTCCCGGCGCGACGAGCAGTACTTC. It translates to CASSSRRDEQYF. V and J are TRBV19 and TRBJ2-7; unclear D gene. This CDR3 comprises 12 residues. Trimming removed 5 bases from V and 5 bases from J, with 10 bases in between. In germline, CDR1 is LNHDA, CDR2 SQIVND (reference sequence).

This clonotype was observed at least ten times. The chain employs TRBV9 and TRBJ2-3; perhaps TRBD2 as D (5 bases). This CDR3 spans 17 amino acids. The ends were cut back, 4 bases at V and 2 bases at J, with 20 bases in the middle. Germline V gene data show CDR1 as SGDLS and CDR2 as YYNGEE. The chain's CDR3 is CASSSRERRGATDTQYF. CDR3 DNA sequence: TGTGCCAGCAGCTCTCGAGAGCGTCGGGGAGCCACAGATACGCAGTATTTT.

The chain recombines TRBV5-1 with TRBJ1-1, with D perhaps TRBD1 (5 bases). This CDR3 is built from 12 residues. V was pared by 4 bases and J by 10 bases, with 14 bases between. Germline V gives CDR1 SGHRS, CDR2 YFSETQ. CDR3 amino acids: CASSDGASGAFF. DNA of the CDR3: TGCGCCAGCAGCGACGGGGCTTCCGGAGCTTTCTTT.

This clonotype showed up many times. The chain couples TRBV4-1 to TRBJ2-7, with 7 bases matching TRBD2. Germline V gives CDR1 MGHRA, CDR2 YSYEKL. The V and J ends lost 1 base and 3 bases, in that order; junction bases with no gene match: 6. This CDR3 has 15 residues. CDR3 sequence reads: CASSQVLADNYEQYF. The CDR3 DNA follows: TGCGCCAGCAGCCAAGTCCTAGCGGACAACTACGAGCAGTACTTC.

In DNA form, the CDR3 reads TGTGCCAGCAGTCACGGTGGGGGCGGTGAAAAACTGTTTTTT. It codes for CASSHGGGGEKLFF. The V call is TRBV12-3 or TRBV12-4, the J call TRBJ1-4; maybe TRBD1 (6 bases). The CDR3 extends over 14 amino acids. V dropped 5 bases and J dropped 7 bases, with 14 bases sitting between them.

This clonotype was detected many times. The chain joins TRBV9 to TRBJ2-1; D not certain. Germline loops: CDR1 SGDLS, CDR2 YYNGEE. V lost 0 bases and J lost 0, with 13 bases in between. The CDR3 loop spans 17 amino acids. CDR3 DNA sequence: TGTGCCAGCAGCGTAGCGCCCCCCTGGAGCTCCTACAATGAGCAGTTCTTC. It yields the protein CASSVAPPWSSYNEQFF.

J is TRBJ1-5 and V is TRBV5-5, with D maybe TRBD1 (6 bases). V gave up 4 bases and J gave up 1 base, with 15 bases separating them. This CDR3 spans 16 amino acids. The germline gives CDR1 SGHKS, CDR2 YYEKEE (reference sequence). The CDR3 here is CASSAGTGRSNQPQHF. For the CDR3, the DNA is TGTGCCAGCAGCGCGGGAACAGGGCGGAGCAATCAGCCCCAGCATTTT.

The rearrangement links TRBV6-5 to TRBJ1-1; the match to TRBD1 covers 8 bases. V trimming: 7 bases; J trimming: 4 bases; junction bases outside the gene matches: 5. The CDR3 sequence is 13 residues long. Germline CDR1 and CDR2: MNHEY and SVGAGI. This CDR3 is CASNLQGATEAFF. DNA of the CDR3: TGTGCCAGCAACCTTCAGGGGGCCACTGAAGCTTTCTTT.

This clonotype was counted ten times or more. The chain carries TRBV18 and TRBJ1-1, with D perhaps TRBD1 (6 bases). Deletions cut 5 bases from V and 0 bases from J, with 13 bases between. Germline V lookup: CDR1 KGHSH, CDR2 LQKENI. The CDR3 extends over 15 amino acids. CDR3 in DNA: TGTGCCAGCTCAACAACAGGGAGCATGAACACTGAAGCTTTCTTT. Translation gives CASSTTGSMNTEAFF.

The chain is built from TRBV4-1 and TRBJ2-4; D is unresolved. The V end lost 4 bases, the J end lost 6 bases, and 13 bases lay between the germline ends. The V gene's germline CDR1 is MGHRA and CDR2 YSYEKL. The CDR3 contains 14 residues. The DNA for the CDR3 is TGCGCCAGCAGCCGGGCAGGTGAAAGAAACATTCAGTACTTC. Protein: CASSRAGERNIQYF.

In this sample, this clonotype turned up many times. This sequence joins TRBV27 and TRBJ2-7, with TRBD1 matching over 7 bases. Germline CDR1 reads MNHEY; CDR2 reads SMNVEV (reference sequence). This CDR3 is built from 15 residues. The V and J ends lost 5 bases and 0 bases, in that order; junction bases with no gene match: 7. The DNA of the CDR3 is TGTGCCAGCAGTGGCTGGGACAGAAGCTCCTACGAGCAGTACTTC. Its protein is CASSGWDRSSYEQYF.

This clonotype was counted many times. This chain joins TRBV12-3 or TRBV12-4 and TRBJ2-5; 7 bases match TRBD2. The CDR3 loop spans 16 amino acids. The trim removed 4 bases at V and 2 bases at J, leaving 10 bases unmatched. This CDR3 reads CASSSLASGRQETQYF. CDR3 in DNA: TGTGCCAGCAGTTCCCTAGCTAGCGGACGGCAAGAGACCCAGTACTTC.

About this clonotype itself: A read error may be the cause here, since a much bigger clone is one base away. As DNA, the CDR3 is TGCGCCAGCAGCTCGAGGACAGGTCGCTCCTACGAGCAGTACTTC. Residues: CASSSRTGRSYEQYF. V and J are TRBV5-1 and TRBJ2-7, with TRBD1 identical over 7 bases. The germline V gene has CDR1 SGHRS and CDR2 YFSETQ. With 3 bases clipped from V and 0 bases from J, the junction kept 6 bases outside the gene matches. This CDR3 has 15 amino acids.

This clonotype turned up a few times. The DNA of the CDR3 is TGTGCCAGCAGCCGGACAGGGAACACTGAAGCTTTCTTT. Protein: CASSRTGNTEAFF. The rearrangement joins TRBV6-5 to TRBJ1-1; TRBD1 matches at 7 bases. Germline V gene lookup returns CDR1 MNHEY and CDR2 SVGAGI. Trimming at V came to 6 bases and at J to 1 base, leaving 2 bases not matched to a gene. The CDR3 runs to 13 residues.

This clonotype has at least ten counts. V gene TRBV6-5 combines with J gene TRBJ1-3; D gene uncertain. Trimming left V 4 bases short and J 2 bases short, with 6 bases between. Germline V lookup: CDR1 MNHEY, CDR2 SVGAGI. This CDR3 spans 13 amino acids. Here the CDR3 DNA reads TGTGCCAGCAGTTCAAACGCTGGAAACACCATATATTTT. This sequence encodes CASSSNAGNTIYF.

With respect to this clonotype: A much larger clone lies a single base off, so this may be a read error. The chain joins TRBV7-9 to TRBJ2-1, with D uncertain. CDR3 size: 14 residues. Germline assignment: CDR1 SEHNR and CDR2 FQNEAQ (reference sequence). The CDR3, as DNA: TGTGCCAGCAGCTCCGAGTTATCCTACGATGAGCAGTTCTTC. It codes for CASSSELSYDEQFF.

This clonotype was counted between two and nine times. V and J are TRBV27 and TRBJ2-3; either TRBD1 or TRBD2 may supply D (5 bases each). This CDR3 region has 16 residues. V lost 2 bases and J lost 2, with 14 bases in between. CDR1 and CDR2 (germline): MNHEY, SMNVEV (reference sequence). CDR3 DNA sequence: TGTGCCAGCAGTTTAGGGACCGTTTCCTTCACAGATACGCAGTATTTT. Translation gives CASSLGTVSFTDTQYF.

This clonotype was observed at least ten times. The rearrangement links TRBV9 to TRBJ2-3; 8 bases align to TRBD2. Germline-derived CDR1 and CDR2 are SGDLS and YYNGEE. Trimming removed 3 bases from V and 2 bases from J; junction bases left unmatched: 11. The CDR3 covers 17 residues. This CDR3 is CASSARALAGATDTQYF. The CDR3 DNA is TGTGCCAGCAGCGCCCGAGCCCTAGCGGGCGCCACAGATACGCAGTATTTT.

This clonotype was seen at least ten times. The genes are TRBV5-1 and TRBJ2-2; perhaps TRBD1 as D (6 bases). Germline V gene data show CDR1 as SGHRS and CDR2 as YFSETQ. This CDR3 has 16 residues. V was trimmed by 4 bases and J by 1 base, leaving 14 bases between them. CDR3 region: CASSPGQPWNTGELFF. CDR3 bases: TGCGCCAGCAGCCCTGGACAGCCCTGGAACACCGGGGAGCTGTTTTTT.

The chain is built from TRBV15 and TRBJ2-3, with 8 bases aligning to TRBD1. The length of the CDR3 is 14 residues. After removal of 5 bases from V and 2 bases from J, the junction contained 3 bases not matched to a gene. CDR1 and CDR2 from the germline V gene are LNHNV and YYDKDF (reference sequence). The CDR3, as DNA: TGTGCCACCAGCGACAGGGGAAACACAGATACGCAGTATTTT. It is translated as CATSDRGNTDTQYF.

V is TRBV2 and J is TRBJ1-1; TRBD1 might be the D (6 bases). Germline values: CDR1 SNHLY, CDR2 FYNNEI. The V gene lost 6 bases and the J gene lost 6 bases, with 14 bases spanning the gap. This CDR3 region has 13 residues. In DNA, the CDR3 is TGTGCCAGCAGAGGGGGGGTTTGGGCTGAAGCTTTCTTT. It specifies CASRGGVWAEAFF.

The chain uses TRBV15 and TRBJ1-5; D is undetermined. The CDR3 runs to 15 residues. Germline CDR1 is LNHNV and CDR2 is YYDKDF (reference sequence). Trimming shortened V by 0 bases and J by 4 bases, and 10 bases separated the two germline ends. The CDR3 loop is CATSRDDGVNQPQHF. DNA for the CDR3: TGTGCCACCAGCAGAGATGACGGGGTAAATCAGCCCCAGCATTTT. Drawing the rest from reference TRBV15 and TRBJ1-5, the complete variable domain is DAMVIQNPRYQVTQFGKPVTLSCSQTLNHNVMYWYQQKSSQAPKLLFHYYDKDFNNEADTPDNFQSRRPNTSFCFLDIRSPGLGDTAMYLCATSRDDGVNQPQHFGDGTRLSIL.

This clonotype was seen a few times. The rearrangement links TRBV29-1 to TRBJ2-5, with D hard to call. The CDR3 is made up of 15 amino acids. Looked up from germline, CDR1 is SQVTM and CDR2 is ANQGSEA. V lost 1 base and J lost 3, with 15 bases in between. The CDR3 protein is CSVEGVGSRKETQYF. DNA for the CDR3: TGCAGCGTTGAAGGGGTCGGATCGAGGAAAGAGACCCAGTACTTC. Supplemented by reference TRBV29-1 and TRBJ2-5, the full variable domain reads SAVISQKPSRDICQRGTSLTIQCQVDSQVTMMFWYRQQPGQSLTLIATANQGSEATYESGFVIDKFPISRPNLTFSTLTVSNMSPEDSSIYLCSVEGVGSRKETQYFGPGTRLLVL.

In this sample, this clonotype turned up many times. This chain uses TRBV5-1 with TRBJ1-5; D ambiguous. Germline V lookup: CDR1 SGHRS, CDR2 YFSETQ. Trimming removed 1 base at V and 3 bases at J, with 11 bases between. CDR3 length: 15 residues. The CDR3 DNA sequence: TGCGCCAGCAGCTTGAGTCCTTCTGCCAATCAGCCCCAGCATTTT. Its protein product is CASSLSPSANQPQHF.

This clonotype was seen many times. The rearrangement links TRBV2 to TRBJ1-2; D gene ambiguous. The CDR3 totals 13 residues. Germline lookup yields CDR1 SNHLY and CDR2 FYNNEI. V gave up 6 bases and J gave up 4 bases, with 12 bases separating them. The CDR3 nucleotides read TGTGCCAGCAGCGATGCCTTGAGCTATGGCTACACCTTC. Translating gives CASSDALSYGYTF.

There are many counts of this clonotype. Here the CDR3 reads CASSLVLGTEAFF. The CDR3 coding sequence is TGTGCCAGCAGTTTAGTCCTTGGCACTGAAGCTTTCTTT. V usage is TRBV27 and J usage is TRBJ1-1; D gene ambiguous. This CDR3 region has 13 residues. V lost 2 bases to trimming and J lost 4 bases, with 8 bases between them. Germline-derived CDR1 and CDR2 are MNHEY and SMNVEV (reference sequence).